This T cell receptor beta chain was captured by sequencing in a study of T cell changes during pregnancy in multiple sclerosis. The table came from immunoSEQ multiplex PCR; TCRdb's copy has only in-frame clones and leaves some out. The sample has around 75,000 clones; about 93% are singletons. The CDR3 extends over 14 amino acids. V was clipped by 2 bases and J by 5 bases; unmatched bases: 6. In germline, CDR1 is SGHRS, CDR2 YFSETQ. This chain connects TRBV5-1 to TRBJ2-5, with TRBD1 matching over 7 bases. This specimen was CD4+ T cells from peripheral blood mononuclear cells, taken after pregnancy. This sequence was found in a female donor with multiple sclerosis, enrolled in a pregnancy study. The CDR3 DNA reads TGCGCCAGCAGCTTCCAGACAGGGTTGGAGACCCAGTACTTC. Encoded protein: CASSFQTGLETQYF. Filled out from reference TRBV5-1 and TRBJ2-5, the complete variable domain reads KAGVTQTPRYLIKTRGQQVTLSCSPISGHRSVSWYQQTPGQGLQFLFEYFSETQRNKGNFPGRFSGRQFSNSRSEMNVSTLELGDSALYLCASSFQTGLETQYFGPGTRLLVL.